Listed below are T cell receptor beta chains from one sample, sequenced in a study of T cell repertoires in cytomegalovirus infection. These receptors have no known antigen. TCRdb re-called the reads through MiXCR, storing one row per CDR3 protein. This sample has about 63,000 distinct CDR3 sequences; roughly a fifth occur once, and the top ten carry roughly 73%. The material was CD8+ T cells from cultured PBMCs, obtained from culture after CMV antigen stimulation. The receptors derive from a human donor in good health (CMV status not recorded). Some clones in this sample may be carry-over from other donors' samples. Each CDR3 is given with its conserved first and last residue. Fields, in order: clone size, CDR3 length, V gene, J gene, D gene, CDR3 DNA, CDR3 protein. The D gene is left open where the match is weak. Size values are once, few and many counts, or a class for expanded clones, and some rows have none.

size: once; length: 11; V: TRBV27; J: TRBJ2-7; D: .; DNA: TGTGCCAGCAGCTCCCACTACGAGCAGTACTTC; CDR3: CASSSHYEQYF
size: .; length: 16; V: TRBV12-3/TRBV12-4; J: TRBJ2-2; D: TRBD1; DNA: TGTGCCAGCAGTCCTGGACAGGGGGGGTCCACCGGGGAGCTGTTTTTT; CDR3: CASSPGQGGSTGELFF
size: .; length: 15; V: TRBV10-1; J: TRBJ1-1; D: .; DNA: TGCGCCAGCAGTGAAAGGGCCGCCCTGGGAACTGAAGCTTTCTTT; CDR3: CASSERAALGTEAFF
size: .; length: 17; V: TRBV19; J: TRBJ1-5; D: .; DNA: TGTGCCACCTCGGGAGGGCTGAACGGAATTTACAATCAGCCCCAGCATTTT; CDR3: CATSGGLNGIYNQPQHF
size: .; length: 15; V: TRBV6-8; J: TRBJ1-5; D: TRBD1; DNA: TGTGCCAGCAATTTTGGACAGGTTGCACGGCAGCCCCAGCATTTT; CDR3: CASNFGQVARQPQHF
size: .; length: 15; V: TRBV7-6; J: TRBJ2-7; D: TRBD1; DNA: TGTGCCAGCAGCTTAGCAGGGACAGGGCTTAGCGAGCAGTACTTC; CDR3: CASSLAGTGLSEQYF
size: .; length: 15; V: TRBV7-2; J: TRBJ1-4; D: TRBD1; DNA: TGTGCCAGCAGCTTAAGACAGGGGGTCCAAGAAAAACTGTTTTTT; CDR3: CASSLRQGVQEKLFF
size: .; length: 15; V: TRBV12-3/TRBV12-4; J: TRBJ2-3; D: .; DNA: TGTGCCAGCAGTGACAGCCGATCTAGCACAGATACGCAGTATTTT; CDR3: CASSDSRSSTDTQYF
size: .; length: 17; V: TRBV5-1; J: TRBJ2-5; D: TRBD1; DNA: TGCGCCAGCAGCTTGGCCCGGGACAGGGGCGTTGGAGAGACCCAGTACTTC; CDR3: CASSLARDRGVGETQYF
size: .; length: 18; V: TRBV9; J: TRBJ2-3; D: TRBD2; DNA: TGTGCCAGCAGCCCCCGGACTAGCGGGGGGGGTAGCACAGATACGCAGTATTTT; CDR3: CASSPRTSGGGSTDTQYF
size: few; length: 15; V: TRBV7-9; J: TRBJ2-6; D: .; DNA: TGTGCCAGCAGCTCCAGGGAGTCTGGGGCCAACGTCCTGACTTTC; CDR3: CASSSRESGANVLTF
size: .; length: 12; V: TRBV6-6; J: TRBJ2-3; D: .; DNA: TGTGCCAGCAGTCCTCAATTAGATACGCAGTATTTT; CDR3: CASSPQLDTQYF
size: .; length: 16; V: TRBV7-9; J: TRBJ1-3; D: TRBD1; DNA: TGTGCCAGCAGCCAGACTCGGGACAGCTCTGGAAACACCATATATTTT; CDR3: CASSQTRDSSGNTIYF
size: few; length: 17; V: TRBV7-8; J: TRBJ2-5; D: TRBD2; DNA: TGTGCCAGCAGCCCGGGCTCTAGCGGGAGGGACCAAGAGACCCAGTACTTC; CDR3: CASSPGSSGRDQETQYF
size: .; length: 13; V: TRBV27; J: TRBJ2-7; D: .; DNA: TGTGCCAGTGGGGCAGGGATTGTCTACGAGCAGTACTTC; CDR3: CASGAGIVYEQYF
size: .; length: 14; V: TRBV19; J: TRBJ1-5; D: .; DNA: TGTGCCAGTAGTAGGACCGGTAGCAATCAGCCCCAGCATTTT; CDR3: CASSRTGSNQPQHF
size: few; length: 14; V: TRBV12-3/TRBV12-4; J: TRBJ1-1; D: .; DNA: TGTGCCAGCAGTACCGGACTCCCTGGGACTGAAGCTTTCTTT; CDR3: CASSTGLPGTEAFF
size: .; length: 19; V: TRBV5-4; J: TRBJ1-2; D: .; DNA: TGTGCCAGCAGTCAAATCAACTATAGGCAGAAGCTACTTAACTATGGCTACACCTTC; CDR3: CASSQINYRQKLLNYGYTF
size: few; length: 16; V: TRBV7-2; J: TRBJ2-1; D: .; DNA: TGTGCCAGCAGCTTAGTTTATAGGGACGGGTGGGATGAGCAGTTCTTC; CDR3: CASSLVYRDGWDEQFF
size: .; length: 15; V: TRBV6-2/TRBV6-3; J: TRBJ2-5; D: .; DNA: TGTGCCAGCAGTTACGAGAGGCGAGTAGGGGAGACCCAGTACTTC; CDR3: CASSYERRVGETQYF